Presented here are 4 T cell receptor beta chains from one specimen sequenced in a study of blood T cell repertoires in COVID-19. Clones were sequenced by immunoSEQ multiplex PCR, and TCRdb holds only the in-frame ones, with some missing. The data show tens of thousands of clones, roughly 86% seen once. Sequencing was performed on peripheral blood. The receptors shown here come from a middle-aged man with active COVID-19.

The J gene is TRBJ2-1, the V gene TRBV24-1; 10 nucleotides agree with TRBD1. In germline, CDR1 is KGHDR, CDR2 SFDVKD. The trim removed 4 bases at V and 2 bases at J, leaving 4 bases unmatched. This CDR3 has 16 amino acids. Here the CDR3 reads CATSDQTGGTYNEQFF. CDR3 bases: TGTGCCACCAGTGACCAGACAGGGGGCACCTACAATGAGCAGTTCTTC.

This sequence joins TRBV6-5 and TRBJ1-6, with a weak D call TRBD1 (6 bases). The CDR3 is made up of 15 amino acids. CDR1 is MNHEY, CDR2 SVGAGI, per germline. V lost 6 bases, J lost 10 bases, and 19 bases lay in between. CDR3 protein: CASSQSNTGTSPLHF. The DNA for the CDR3 is TGTGCCAGCAGCCAAAGTAATACAGGGACATCACCCCTCCACTTT.

This sequence joins TRBV3-1 (or the pseudogene TRBV3-2) and TRBJ1-2, with 9 bases lining up with TRBD1. V shed 4 bases, J shed 7 bases, and the junction held 13 bases outside the gene matches. The CDR3 loop spans 16 amino acids. From germline, CDR1 is LGHDT and CDR2 YNNKEL (reference sequence). CDR3 residues: CASSLTGTTGGSGYTF. The CDR3 DNA reads as TGTGCCAGCAGCCTTACGGGAACCACAGGGGGCTCTGGCTACACCTTC.

This rearrangement joins TRBV2 to TRBJ2-3; 9 bases align to TRBD2. The CDR3 length is 16 residues. CDR1 and CDR2 (germline): SNHLY, FYNNEI. The J segment lost 3 bases and the V segment lost 3 bases, leaving 7 bases of the junction unmatched. CDR3 region: CASSDSMAGGTDTQYF. In DNA, the CDR3 is TGTGCCAGCAGTGATTCTATGGCGGGAGGGACAGATACGCAGTATTTT.